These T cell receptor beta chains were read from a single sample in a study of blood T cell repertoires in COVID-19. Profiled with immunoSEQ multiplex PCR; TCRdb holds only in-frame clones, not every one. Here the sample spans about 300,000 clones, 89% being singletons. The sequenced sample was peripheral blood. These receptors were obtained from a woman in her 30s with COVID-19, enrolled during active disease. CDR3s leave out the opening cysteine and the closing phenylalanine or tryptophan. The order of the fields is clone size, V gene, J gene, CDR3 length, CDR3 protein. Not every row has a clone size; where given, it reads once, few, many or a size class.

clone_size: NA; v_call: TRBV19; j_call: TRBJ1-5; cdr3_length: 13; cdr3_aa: ASSSGQGGDQPQH
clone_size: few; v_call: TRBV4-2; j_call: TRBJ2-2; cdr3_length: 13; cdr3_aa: ASSETGEESGELF
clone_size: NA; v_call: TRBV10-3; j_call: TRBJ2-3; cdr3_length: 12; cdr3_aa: AISLSGGPDTQY
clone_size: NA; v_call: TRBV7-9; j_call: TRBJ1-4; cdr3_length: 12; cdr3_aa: ASSLRYPGEKLF
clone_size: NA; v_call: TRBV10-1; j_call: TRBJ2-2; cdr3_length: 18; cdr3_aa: ASSEKPGNSGGINTGELF
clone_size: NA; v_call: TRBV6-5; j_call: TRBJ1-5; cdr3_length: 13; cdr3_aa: ASSLGGGPNQPQH
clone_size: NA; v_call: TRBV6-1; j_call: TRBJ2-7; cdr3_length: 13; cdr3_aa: ASSEIAGGSYEQY
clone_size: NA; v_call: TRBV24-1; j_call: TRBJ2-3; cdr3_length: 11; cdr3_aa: ATQGSSRETQY
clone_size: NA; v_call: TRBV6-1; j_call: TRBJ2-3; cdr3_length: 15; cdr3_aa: ASSETLRGGAFDTQY
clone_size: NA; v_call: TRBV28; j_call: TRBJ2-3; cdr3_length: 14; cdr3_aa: ASSRGAGDNTDTQY
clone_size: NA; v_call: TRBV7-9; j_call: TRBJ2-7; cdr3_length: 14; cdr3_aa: ASSQRELGSSYEQY
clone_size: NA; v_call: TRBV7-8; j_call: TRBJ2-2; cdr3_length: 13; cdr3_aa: ASSLQGLNTGELF
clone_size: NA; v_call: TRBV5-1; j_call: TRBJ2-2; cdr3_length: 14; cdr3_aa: ASSRGQGAKTGELF
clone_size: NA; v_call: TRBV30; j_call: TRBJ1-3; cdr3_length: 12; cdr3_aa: AWATGNSGNTIY
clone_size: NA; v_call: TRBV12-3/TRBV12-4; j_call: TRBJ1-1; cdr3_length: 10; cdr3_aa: ASKTNRAEAF
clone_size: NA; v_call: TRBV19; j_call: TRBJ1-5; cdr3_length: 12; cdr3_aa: ASSLTGGNQPQH
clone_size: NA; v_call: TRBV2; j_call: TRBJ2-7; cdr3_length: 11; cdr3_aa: ASKPGQGLEQY
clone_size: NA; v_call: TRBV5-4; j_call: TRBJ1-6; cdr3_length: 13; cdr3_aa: ASSSLTGERSPLH
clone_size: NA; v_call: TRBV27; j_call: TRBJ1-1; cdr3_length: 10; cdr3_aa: AGRGGQPEAF
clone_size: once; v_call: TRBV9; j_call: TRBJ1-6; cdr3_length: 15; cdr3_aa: ASSARAGQSYNSPLH
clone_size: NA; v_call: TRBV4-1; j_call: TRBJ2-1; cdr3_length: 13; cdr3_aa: ASRGAGDRDNEQF
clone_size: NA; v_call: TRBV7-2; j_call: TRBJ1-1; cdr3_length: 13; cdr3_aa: ASSLRAGKGSEAF
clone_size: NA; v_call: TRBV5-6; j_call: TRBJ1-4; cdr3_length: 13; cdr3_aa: ASSSSTGGNEKLF
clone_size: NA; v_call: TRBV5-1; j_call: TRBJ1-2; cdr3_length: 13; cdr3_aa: ASSLTGQPAGGYT
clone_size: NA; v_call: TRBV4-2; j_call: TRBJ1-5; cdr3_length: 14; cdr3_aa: ASSQDPTGTDQPQH
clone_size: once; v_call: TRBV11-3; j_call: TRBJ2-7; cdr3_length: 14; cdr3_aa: ASSSSYGQGAGEQY
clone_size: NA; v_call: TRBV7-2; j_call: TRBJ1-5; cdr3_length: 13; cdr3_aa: ASSHDIGGNQPQH
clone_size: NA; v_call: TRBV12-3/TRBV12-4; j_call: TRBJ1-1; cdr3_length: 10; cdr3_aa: ASSTGTGAAF
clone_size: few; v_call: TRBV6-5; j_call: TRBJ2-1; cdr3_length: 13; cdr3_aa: ASSPSGDAYNEQF
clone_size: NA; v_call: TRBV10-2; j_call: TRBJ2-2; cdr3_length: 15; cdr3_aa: ASNWASGGTVTGELF
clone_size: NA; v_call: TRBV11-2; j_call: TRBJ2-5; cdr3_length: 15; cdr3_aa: ASTQLAGGRNQETQY
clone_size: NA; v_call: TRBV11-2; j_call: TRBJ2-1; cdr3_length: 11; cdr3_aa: ASSLDPGQGPV
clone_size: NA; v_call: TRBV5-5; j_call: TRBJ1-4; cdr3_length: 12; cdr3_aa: ASRYTTRHEKLF
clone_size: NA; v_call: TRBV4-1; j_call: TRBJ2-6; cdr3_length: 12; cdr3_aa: ASSRASGANVLT
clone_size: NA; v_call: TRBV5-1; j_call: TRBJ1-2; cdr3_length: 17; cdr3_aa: ASSLDPYTTQALNYGYT
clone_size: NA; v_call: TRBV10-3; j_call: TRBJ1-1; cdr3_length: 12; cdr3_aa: AISATGGASEAF
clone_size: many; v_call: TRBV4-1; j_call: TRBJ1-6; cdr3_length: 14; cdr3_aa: ASSQVWGTGVPPLH
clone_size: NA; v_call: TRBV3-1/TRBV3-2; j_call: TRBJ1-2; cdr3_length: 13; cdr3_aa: ASGRGGGGNYGYT
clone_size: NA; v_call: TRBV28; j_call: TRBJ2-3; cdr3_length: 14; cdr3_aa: ASSLGSGLTTDTQY
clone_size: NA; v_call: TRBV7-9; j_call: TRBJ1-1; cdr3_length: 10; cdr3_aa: ASSQDRFEAF
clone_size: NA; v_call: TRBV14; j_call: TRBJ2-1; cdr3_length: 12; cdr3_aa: ASSQDLRSNEQF
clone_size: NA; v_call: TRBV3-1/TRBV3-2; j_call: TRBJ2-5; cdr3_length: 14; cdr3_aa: ASSQGFGQSEETQY
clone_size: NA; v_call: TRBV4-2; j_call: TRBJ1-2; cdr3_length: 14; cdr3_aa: ASSQGGTGLGYGYT
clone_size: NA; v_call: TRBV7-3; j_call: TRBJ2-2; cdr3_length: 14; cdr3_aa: ASSTTSGGNTGELF
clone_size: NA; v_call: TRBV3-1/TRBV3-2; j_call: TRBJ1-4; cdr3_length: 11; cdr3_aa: ASSQPGFEKLF
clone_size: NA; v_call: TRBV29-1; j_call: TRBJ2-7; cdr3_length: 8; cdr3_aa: SVGTYEQY
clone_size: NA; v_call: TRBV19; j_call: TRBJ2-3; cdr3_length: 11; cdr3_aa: ASSRISTDTQY
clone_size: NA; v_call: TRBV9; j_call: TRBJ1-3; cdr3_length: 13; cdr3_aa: ASSVGAGDVHTIY
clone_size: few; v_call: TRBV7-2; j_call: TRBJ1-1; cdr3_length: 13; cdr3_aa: ASSPRQGLNTEAF
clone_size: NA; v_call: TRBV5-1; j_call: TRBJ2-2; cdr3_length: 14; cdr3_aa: ASSASGTAGTGELF
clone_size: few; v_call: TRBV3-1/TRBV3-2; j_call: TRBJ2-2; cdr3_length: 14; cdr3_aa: ASSPGLAGFTGELF